The clone carrying this T cell receptor (beta chain) was recorded many times. The antigen remains undetermined. TCRdb used MiXCR to reprocess the 5' RACE reads, holding one entry per CDR3 protein. The sample carries 550,000 to 800,000 distinct CDR3 sequences, under 8.5% recorded once. The source of the sample is a study of identical twins. Regarding the study as a whole: Abundant beta clonotypes from cord blood bore fewer insertions; memory repertoires lacked this pattern.

CDR3 length equals 13 residues. Germline-derived CDR1 and CDR2 are DFQATT and SNEGSKA (reference sequence). The V and J ends lost 0 bases and 6 bases respectively, with 12 bases between them. The same data also went into a second study, on yellow fever vaccine responses in identical twins.

The sequence was collected from a woman between 18 and 29 years old in good health. The chain uses TRBV20-1 and TRBJ2-7; tentative D call: TRBD1 (6 bases). Sequencing used PBMCs. CDR3 DNA: TGCAGTGCTAGAGAAGTGTGGGGGCCCGAGCAGTACTTC. It specifies CSAREVWGPEQYF.